Listed below are T cell receptor beta chains from one sample, sequenced in a study of T-cell reconstitution after alpha-beta-depleted transplantation in children. TCRdb re-called the PCR reads through MiXCR, storing one row per CDR3 protein. This sample has about 110,000 distinct CDR3 sequences, with about 6.5% found just once. The sample here was PBMCs, mostly from graft donor cells, taken 360 days after TCRalphabeta/CD19-depleted stem cell transplant. The receptors were sampled from a male patient aged 2-10 years who had a stem cell transplant for acute lymphoblastic leukemia, so the T cells may come from the graft donor. Each CDR3 is given with its conserved first and last residue. Each record gives: D gene, V gene, CDR3 protein. D genes are given only for firm matches.

NA,TRBV20-1,CSARYSGNTIYF
TRBD1,TRBV7-2,CARTGRNGYTF
NA,TRBV5-6,CASSRQLDTQYF
NA,TRBV27,CASSLWSGNEQFF
TRBD1,TRBV5-1,CASRMQGAMTAGELFF
TRBD2,TRBV4-2,CASSQDWGGGAEETQYF
TRBD1,TRBV12-3/TRBV12-4,CASVGGSNQPQHF
NA,TRBV21-1,CASSKEGGRVAGGYEQYF
NA,TRBV4-1,CASSQDPSEKLFF
TRBD2,TRBV10-2,CASSRLAGGSAYNEQFF
TRBD1,TRBV29-1,CSAEGQGSEQYF
NA,TRBV9,CASSERDSSYEQYF
TRBD2,TRBV6-4,CASALTSGGTDTQYF
TRBD1,TRBV6-2/TRBV6-3,CASSYRRQGAIGEQFF
NA,TRBV27,CASTRDSRNEQFF
NA,TRBV7-9,CASSLSGRTYEQYF
NA,TRBV6-1,CASSDRLLYNEQFF
NA,TRBV7-8,CASSLGRVTPDTQYF
NA,TRBV29-1,CSVRGIPGELFF
NA,TRBV20-1,CSARDVAHSNYGYTF
TRBD1,TRBV24-1,CATSVGQGYGYTF
NA,TRBV24-1,CATSDEAGSSTDTQYF
NA,TRBV2,CAGSEDTQYF
NA,TRBV20-1,CCFWGRSDEQFF
NA,TRBV15,CATLQGYEQYF
TRBD1,TRBV27,CASSLSGGSSYEQYF
TRBD1,TRBV5-6,CASSSPGTGRRGQPQHF
NA,TRBV20-1,CSASEITYEQYF
NA,TRBV2,CASSENEEGGGGPQHF
NA,TRBV6-2/TRBV6-3,CASSWWGLKGKNIQYF